This TCR beta chain was found in a study of blood T cell repertoires in COVID-19. Germline V gives CDR1 WSHSY, CDR2 SAAADI. CDR3 length: 13 residues. Trimming left V 4 bases short and J 2 bases short, with 9 bases between. The table came from immunoSEQ multiplex PCR; TCRdb's copy has only in-frame clones and leaves some out. The sample has 350,000 to 450,000 clones, roughly 86% seen once. The sequenced material came from peripheral blood. The TCR originated in an older woman with COVID-19, enrolled during active disease. This sequence joins TRBV10-2 and TRBJ2-7; weak D call: TRBD1 (6 bases). The CDR3 nucleotides read TGCGCCAGCAGTGGGCAGGGGACCTACGAGCAGTACTTC. Amino acids: CASSGQGTYEQYF.